Each of the 9 T cell receptor beta chains below was sequenced from the same sample in a study of T cell responses to AZD1222 COVID-19 vaccine. TCRdb keeps only in-frame clones here, not all; method: immunoSEQ multiplex PCR. The table records 99,000 or so clones, around 89% of them present only once. The source was peripheral blood, collected on day 0 of AZD1222 vaccination. All receptors derive from an adult in good health.

The gene calls are TRBV18 and TRBJ2-3, with TRBD2 identical over 12 bases. The CDR3 runs 17 residues. V shed 3 bases, J shed 0 bases, and the junction held 4 bases outside the gene matches. Germline V CDR1 and CDR2: KGHSH, LQKENI. The CDR3 reads CASSPGTSGPSTDTQYF. CDR3 in DNA: TGTGCCAGCTCACCCGGGACTAGCGGGCCTAGCACAGATACGCAGTATTTT.

V usage is TRBV6-5 and J usage is TRBJ1-5, with D possibly TRBD1 on 5 matching bases. The CDR3 contains 15 residues. The V gene's germline CDR1 is MNHEY and CDR2 SVGAGI. V lost 2 bases, J lost 1 base, and 9 bases lay in between. This chain's CDR3 is CASSYTRDSNQPQHF. The CDR3 DNA reads as TGTGCCAGCAGTTACACCCGGGACAGCAATCAGCCCCAGCATTTT.

The rearrangement uses TRBV9 and TRBJ1-2, with D unclear. Germline V CDR1 and CDR2: SGDLS, YYNGEE. The CDR3 sequence is 14 residues long. V lost 0 bases and J 3 bases, leaving 9 bases between the germline ends. Here the CDR3 DNA reads TGTGCCAGCAGCGTAGAGGATTCGCACTATGGCTACACCTTC. Translating gives CASSVEDSHYGYTF.

On this clone itself: The same CDR3 can be traced to other DNA sequences in this sample. This chain joins TRBV30 and TRBJ2-7, with no clear D. Germline assignment: CDR1 GTSNPN and CDR2 SVGIG (reference sequence). Trimming left V 5 bases short and J 3 bases short, with 14 bases between. The CDR3 is 13 amino acids. The CDR3 DNA is TGTGCCTGGTCCGGCGTGGGTAGCTACGAGCAGTACTTC. Its translation is CAWSGVGSYEQYF.

CDR3 amino acids: CASRSQGVWTEAFF. CDR3 DNA: TGTGCCAGCAGGTCACAGGGGGTTTGGACTGAAGCTTTCTTT. V usage is TRBV6-5 and J usage is TRBJ1-1; 8 nucleotides align to TRBD1. Trimming cost V 6 bases and J 5 bases; bases outside gene matches: 8. CDR3 length: 14 residues. Germline-derived CDR1 and CDR2 are MNHEY and SVGAGI.

The V and J genes are TRBV14 and TRBJ1-4; possible D gene TRBD1, 6 bases. CDR1 and CDR2 from the germline V gene are SGHDN and FVKESK. The CDR3 is 15 residues long. With 1 base removed from V and 5 bases from J, the gap between germline ends came to 11 bases. This chain's CDR3 is CASSQVGQGNEKLFF. The CDR3 DNA reads as TGTGCCAGCAGCCAAGTCGGTCAGGGGAATGAAAAACTGTTTTTT.

The rearrangement links TRBV4-3 to TRBJ1-3; D is possibly TRBD1 (6 bases). CDR3 length equals 17 residues. V was cut by 1 base and J by 4 bases, with 17 bases left in between. Looked up from germline, CDR1 is LGHNA and CDR2 is YSLEER. CDR3 region: CASSQAEQGLGGNTIYF. The DNA of the CDR3 is TGCGCCAGCAGCCAAGCGGAACAGGGCCTCGGGGGAAACACCATATATTTT.

The rearrangement joins TRBV4-2 to TRBJ1-1, with TRBD1 matching 9 bases. Losses at the gene ends were 5 bases for V and 5 bases for J; bases not matched to a gene: 9. This CDR3 region has 15 residues. The germline V gene encodes CDR1 LGHNA and CDR2 YNFKEQ. The CDR3 loop reads CASSTPDRGWTEAFF. The CDR3 bases are TGTGCCAGCAGCACACCGGACAGGGGATGGACTGAAGCTTTCTTT.

The rearrangement links TRBV4-1 to TRBJ2-3; possibly TRBD2 for D (5 bases). CDR3 length: 17 residues. Germline CDR1 is MGHRA and CDR2 is YSYEKL. The V end was cut by 2 bases, the J end by 0 bases, with 15 bases between. CDR3 DNA sequence: TGCGCCAGCAGCCAACCTACTAGAAGTTCTAGCACAGATACGCAGTATTTT. This translates into CASSQPTRSSSTDTQYF.